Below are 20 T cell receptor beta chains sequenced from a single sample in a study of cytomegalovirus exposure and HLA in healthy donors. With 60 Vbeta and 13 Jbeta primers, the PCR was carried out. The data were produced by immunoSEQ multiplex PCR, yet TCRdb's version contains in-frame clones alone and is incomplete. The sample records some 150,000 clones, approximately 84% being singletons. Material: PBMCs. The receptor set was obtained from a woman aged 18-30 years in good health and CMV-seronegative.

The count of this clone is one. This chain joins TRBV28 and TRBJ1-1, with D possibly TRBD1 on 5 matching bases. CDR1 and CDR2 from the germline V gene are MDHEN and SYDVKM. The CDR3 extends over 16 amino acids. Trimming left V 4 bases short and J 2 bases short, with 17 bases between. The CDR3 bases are TGTGCCAGCAGTTCCCCTTGGGGCAGCGCTAACACTGAAGCTTTCTTT. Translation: CASSSPWGSANTEAFF.

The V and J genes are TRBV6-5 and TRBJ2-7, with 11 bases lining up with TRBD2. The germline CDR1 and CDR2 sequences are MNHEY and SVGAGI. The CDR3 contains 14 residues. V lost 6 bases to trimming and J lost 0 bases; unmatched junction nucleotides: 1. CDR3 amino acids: CASRLAGGSYEQYF. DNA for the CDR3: TGTGCCAGCAGGCTAGCGGGGGGCTCCTACGAGCAGTACTTC.

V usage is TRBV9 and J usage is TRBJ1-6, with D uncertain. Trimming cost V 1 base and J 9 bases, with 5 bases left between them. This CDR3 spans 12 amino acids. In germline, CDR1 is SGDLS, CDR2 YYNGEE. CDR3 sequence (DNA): TGTGCCAGCAGCGTATCGGGTTCACCCCTCCACTTT. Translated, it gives CASSVSGSPLHF.

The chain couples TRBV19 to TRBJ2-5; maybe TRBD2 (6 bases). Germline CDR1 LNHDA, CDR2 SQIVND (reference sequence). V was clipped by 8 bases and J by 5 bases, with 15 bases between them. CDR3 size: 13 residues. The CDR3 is CASRSPGDETQYF. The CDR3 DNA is TGTGCCAGTCGATCACCGGGGGACGAGACCCAGTACTTC. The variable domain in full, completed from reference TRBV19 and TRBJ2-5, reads DGGITQSPKYLFRKEGQNVTLSCEQNLNHDAMYWYRQDPGQGLRLIYYSQIVNDFQKGDIAEGYSVSREKKESFPLTVTSAQKNPTAFYLCASRSPGDETQYFGPGTRLLVL.

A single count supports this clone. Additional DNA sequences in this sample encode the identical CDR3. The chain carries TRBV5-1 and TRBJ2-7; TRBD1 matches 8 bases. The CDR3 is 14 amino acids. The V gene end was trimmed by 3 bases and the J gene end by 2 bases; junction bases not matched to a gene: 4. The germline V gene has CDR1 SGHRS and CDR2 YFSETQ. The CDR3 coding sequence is TGCGCCAGCAGCTCTACAGGGGGACCCTACGAGCAGTACTTC. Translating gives CASSSTGGPYEQYF.

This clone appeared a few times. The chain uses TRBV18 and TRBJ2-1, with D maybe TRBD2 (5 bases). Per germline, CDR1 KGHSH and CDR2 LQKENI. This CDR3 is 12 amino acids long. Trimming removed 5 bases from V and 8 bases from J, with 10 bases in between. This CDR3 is CASSWERDEQFF. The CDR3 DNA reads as TGTGCCAGCTCATGGGAGAGGGATGAGCAGTTCTTC.

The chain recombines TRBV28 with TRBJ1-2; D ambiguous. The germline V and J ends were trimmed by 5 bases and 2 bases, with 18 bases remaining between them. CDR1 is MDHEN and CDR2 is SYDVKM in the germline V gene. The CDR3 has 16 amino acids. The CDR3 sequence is CASSVVWPTPNYGYTF. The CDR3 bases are TGTGCCAGCAGTGTAGTTTGGCCGACACCGAACTATGGCTACACCTTC.

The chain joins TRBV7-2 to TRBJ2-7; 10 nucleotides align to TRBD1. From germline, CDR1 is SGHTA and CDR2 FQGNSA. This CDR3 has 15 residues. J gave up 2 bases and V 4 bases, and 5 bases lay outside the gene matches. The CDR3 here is CASSWVGQGTYEQYF. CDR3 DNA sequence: TGTGCCAGCAGCTGGGTGGGACAGGGGACCTACGAGCAGTACTTC.

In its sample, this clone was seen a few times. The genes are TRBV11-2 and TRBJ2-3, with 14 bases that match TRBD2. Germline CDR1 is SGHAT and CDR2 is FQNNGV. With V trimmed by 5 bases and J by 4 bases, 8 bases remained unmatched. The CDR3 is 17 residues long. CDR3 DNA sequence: TGTGCCAGCAGCACGGGGACTAGCGGGAGTGGCGCAGATACGCAGTATTTT. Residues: CASSTGTSGSGADTQYF.

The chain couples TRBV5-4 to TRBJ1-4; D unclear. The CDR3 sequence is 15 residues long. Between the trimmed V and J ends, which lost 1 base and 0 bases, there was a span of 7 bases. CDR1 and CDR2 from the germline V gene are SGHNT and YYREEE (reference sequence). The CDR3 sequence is CASSLIAATNEKLFF. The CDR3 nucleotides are TGTGCCAGCAGCTTGATCGCAGCAACTAATGAAAAACTGTTTTTT.

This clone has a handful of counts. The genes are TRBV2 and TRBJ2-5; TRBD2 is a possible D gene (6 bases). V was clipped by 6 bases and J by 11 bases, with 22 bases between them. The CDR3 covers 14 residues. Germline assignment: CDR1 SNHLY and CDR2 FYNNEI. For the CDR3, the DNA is TGTGCCAGCAGCCCCACCTTTTCTAGCGCAGAGCAGTACTTC. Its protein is CASSPTFSSAEQYF.

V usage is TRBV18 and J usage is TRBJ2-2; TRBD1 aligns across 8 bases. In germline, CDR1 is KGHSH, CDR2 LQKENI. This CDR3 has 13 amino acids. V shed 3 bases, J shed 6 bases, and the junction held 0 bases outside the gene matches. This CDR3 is CASSPDRAGELFF. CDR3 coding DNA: TGTGCCAGCTCACCGGACAGGGCCGGGGAGCTGTTTTTT.

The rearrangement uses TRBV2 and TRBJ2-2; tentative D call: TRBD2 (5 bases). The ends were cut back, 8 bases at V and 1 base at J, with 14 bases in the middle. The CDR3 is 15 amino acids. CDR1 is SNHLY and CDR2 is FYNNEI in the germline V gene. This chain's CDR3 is CASQDYLKNTGELFF. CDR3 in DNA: TGTGCCAGCCAAGACTACTTAAAGAACACCGGGGAGCTGTTTTTT. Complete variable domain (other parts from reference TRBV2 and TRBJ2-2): EPEVTQTPSHQVTQMGQEVILRCVPISNHLYFYWYRQILGQKVEFLVSFYNNEISEKSEIFDDQFSVERPDGSNFTLKIRSTKLEDSAMYFCASQDYLKNTGELFFGEGSRLTVL.

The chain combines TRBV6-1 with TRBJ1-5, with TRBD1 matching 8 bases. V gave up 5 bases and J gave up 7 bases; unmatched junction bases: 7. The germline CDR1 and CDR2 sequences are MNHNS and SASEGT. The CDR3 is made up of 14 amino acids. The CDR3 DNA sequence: TGTGCCAGCAGTACGGACAGGGTGGGCCAGCCCCAGCATTTT. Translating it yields CASSTDRVGQPQHF.

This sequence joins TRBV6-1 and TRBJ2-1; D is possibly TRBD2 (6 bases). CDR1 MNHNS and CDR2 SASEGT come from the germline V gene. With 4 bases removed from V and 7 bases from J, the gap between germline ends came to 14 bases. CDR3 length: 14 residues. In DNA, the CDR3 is TGTGCCAGCAGTGTAGCAGGGAGGCGGAATGAGCAGTTCTTC. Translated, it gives CASSVAGRRNEQFF.

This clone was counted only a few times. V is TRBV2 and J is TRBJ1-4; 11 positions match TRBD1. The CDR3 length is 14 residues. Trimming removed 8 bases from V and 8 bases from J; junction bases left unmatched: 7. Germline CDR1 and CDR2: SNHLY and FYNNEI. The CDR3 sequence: CASGARTGGEKLFF. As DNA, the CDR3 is TGTGCCAGCGGAGCTAGGACAGGGGGCGAAAAACTGTTTTTT.

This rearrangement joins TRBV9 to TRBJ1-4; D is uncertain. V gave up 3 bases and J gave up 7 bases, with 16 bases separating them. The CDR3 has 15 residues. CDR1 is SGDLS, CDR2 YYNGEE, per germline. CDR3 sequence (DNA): TGTGCCAGCAGCGCGGGAAAAGGGAATACTGAAAAACTGTTTTTT. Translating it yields CASSAGKGNTEKLFF. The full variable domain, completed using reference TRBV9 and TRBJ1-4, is DSGVTQTPKHLITATGQRVTLRCSPRSGDLSVYWYQQSLDQGLQFLIQYYNGEERAKGNILERFSAQQFPDLHSELNLSSLELGDSALYFCASSAGKGNTEKLFFGSGTQLSVL.

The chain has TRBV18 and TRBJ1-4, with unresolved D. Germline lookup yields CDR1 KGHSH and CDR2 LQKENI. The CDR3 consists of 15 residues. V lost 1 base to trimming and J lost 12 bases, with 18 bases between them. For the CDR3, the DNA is TGTGCCAGCTCACCACGGCAGCGCATCTCTGAGGAACTGTTTTTT. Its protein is CASSPRQRISEELFF.

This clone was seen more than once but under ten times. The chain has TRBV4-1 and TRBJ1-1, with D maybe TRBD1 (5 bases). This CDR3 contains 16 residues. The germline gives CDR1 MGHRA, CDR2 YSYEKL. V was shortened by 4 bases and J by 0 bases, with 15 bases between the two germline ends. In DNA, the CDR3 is TGCGCCAGCAGCCGAGGACATGGAAGCCTGAACACTGAAGCTTTCTTT. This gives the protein CASSRGHGSLNTEAFF.

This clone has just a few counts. The CDR3 spells CASSLAGRMNTEAFF. The CDR3 coding sequence is TGTGCCAGCAGTTTGGCAGGGCGAATGAACACTGAAGCTTTCTTT. The J gene is TRBJ1-1, the V gene TRBV27, with a possible D match to TRBD1 (5 bases). V gave up 3 bases and J gave up 0 bases, with 11 bases separating them. The CDR3 is 15 amino acids. Germline values: CDR1 MNHEY, CDR2 SMNVEV (reference sequence).